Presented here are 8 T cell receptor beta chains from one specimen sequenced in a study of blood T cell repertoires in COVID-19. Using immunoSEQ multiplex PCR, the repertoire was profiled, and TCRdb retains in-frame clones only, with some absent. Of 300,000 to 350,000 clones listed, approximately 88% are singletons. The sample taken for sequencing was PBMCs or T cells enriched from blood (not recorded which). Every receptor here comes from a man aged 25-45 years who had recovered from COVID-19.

The CDR3 nucleotides read TGTGCCACCAGCAGAGATCCGTACGCAGGGCCTGGAAACACCATATATTTT. It yields the protein CATSRDPYAGPGNTIYF. This chain joins TRBV15 and TRBJ1-3, with D tentatively TRBD1 (5 bases). Germline V gene data show CDR1 as LNHNV and CDR2 as YYDKDF (reference sequence). The CDR3 has 17 residues. Trimming shortened V by 0 bases and J by 2 bases, and 14 bases separated the two germline ends.

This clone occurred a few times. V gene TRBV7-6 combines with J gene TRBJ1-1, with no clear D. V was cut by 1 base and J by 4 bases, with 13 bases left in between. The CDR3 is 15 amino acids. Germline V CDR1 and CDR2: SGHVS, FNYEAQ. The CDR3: CASSLEAEGGTEAFF. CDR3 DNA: TGTGCCAGCAGCTTAGAGGCGGAGGGTGGCACTGAAGCTTTCTTT.

CDR3 bases: TGTGCCACCAAGCAGGGGCCCTCCTACAATGAGCAGTTCTTC. This codes for CATKQGPSYNEQFF. This chain connects TRBV10-3 to TRBJ2-1; D perhaps matches TRBD1 (6 bases). This CDR3 region has 14 residues. V gave up 10 bases and J gave up 0 bases, with 13 bases separating them. Germline V gene lookup returns CDR1 ENHRY and CDR2 SYGVKD.

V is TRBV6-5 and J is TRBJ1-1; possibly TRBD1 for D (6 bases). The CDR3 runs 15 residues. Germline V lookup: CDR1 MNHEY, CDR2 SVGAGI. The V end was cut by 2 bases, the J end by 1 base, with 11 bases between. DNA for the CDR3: TGTGCCAGCAGTTACCGGGGGGGGCAGAACACTGAAGCTTTCTTT. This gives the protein CASSYRGGQNTEAFF.

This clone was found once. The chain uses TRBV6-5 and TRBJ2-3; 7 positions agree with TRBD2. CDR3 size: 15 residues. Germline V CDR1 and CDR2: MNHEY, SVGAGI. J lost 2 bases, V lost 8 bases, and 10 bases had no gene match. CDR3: CASGSGGYSTDTQYF. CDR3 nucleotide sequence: TGTGCCAGCGGGTCGGGGGGATATTCCACAGATACGCAGTATTTT.

CDR3 loop: CASSDRGGWNSPLHF. The DNA of the CDR3 is TGTGCCAGCAGTGACCGGGGAGGGTGGAATTCACCCCTCCACTTT. The rearrangement uses TRBV6-1 and TRBJ1-6; D is uncertain. Germline V gives CDR1 MNHNS, CDR2 SASEGT. V lost 3 bases, J lost 7 bases, and 13 bases lay in between. CDR3 length: 15 residues.

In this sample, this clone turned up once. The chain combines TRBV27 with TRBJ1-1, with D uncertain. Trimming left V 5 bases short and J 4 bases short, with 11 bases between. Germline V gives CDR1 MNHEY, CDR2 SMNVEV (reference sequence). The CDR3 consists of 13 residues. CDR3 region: CASSPARGTEAFF. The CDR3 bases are TGTGCCAGCAGTCCCGCCCGGGGCACTGAAGCTTTCTTT.

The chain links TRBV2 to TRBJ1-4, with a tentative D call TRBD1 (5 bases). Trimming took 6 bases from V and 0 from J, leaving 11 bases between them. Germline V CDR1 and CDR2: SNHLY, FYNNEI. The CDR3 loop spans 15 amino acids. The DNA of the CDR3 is TGTGCCAGCAGGCGGACACCAACAACTAATGAAAAACTGTTTTTT. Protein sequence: CASRRTPTTNEKLFF.